The entry below gives a single T cell receptor (beta chain) sequence along with its context. Using its own MiXCR run on the 5' RACE reads, TCRdb lists one record per CDR3 protein. Altogether 110,000 to 150,000 distinct CDR3 sequences are present, about 23% being singletons, with the ten largest covering approximately 25%. The CDR3 extends over 16 amino acids. Germline V gene lookup returns CDR1 KGHSY and CDR2 FQNENV. Trimming stripped 4 bases from V and 0 bases from J, with 13 bases between. The data stem from a study of T-cell memory formation after mild COVID-19. The sequencing input was PBMCs or a T cell subset sorted from them (not recorded which). This TCR derives from an adult woman who had mild COVID-19 (a few samples of this study predate the infection). Cell type and time point are not known. This chain joins TRBV16 and TRBJ2-1; D call uncertain. The DNA for the CDR3 is TGTGCCAGCAGCCGTGGGTCCCGACGCTCCTACAATGAGCAGTTCTTC. It codes for CASSRGSRRSYNEQFF.